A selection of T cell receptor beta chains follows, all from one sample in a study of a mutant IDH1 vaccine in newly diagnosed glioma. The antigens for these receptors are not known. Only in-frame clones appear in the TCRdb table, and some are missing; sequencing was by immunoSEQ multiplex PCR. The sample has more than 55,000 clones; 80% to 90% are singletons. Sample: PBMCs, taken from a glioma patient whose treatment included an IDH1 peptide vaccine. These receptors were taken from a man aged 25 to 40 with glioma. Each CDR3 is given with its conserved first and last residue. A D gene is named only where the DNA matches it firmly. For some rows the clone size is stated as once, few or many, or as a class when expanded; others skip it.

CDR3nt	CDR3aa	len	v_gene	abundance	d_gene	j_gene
TGTGCCAGCAGCTTAGTTAGGGACACTGAAGCTTTCTTT	CASSLVRDTEAFF	13	TRBV7-9	.	.	TRBJ1-1
TGTGCCAGCAGTTTACCAGGGACGAACACCATATATTTT	CASSLPGTNTIYF	13	TRBV28	.	.	TRBJ1-3
TGTGCCAGCAGTGGGGGATTTGTGTCAAGAGGAGAGACCCAGTACTTC	CASSGGFVSRGETQYF	16	TRBV28	once	.	TRBJ2-5
TGTGCCAGCAGTCCCGACAGGACGAGCTCTGGAAACACCATATATTTT	CASSPDRTSSGNTIYF	16	TRBV4-2	.	.	TRBJ1-3
TGTGCCAGCAGCTTATCTCTTAGGATCTCTGGAAACACCATATATTTT	CASSLSLRISGNTIYF	16	TRBV7-9	.	.	TRBJ1-3
TGTGCCAGCTCACCACCTTCTTCTCTCAACGAGCAGTACTTC	CASSPPSSLNEQYF	14	TRBV18	.	.	TRBJ2-7
TGCGCCACCATAGGGGGTTTTCTGAACACTGAAGCTTTCTTT	CATIGGFLNTEAFF	14	TRBV10-2	.	.	TRBJ1-1
TGTGCCAGCAGCCATGTACTGGATGGCTACACCTTC	CASSHVLDGYTF	12	TRBV4-2	.	.	TRBJ1-2
TGTGCCACCAGCAGTCGCACAGGGGCTGAAGCTTTCTTT	CATSSRTGAEAFF	13	TRBV15	.	TRBD1	TRBJ1-1
TGTGCCAGCAGTTTGTTGTTAGCGGGGGTCCTACCTTACAATGAGCAGTTCTTC	CASSLLLAGVLPYNEQFF	18	TRBV27	.	TRBD2	TRBJ2-1
TGTGCCACCGGGGGAACTGAAGCTTTCTTT	CATGGTEAFF	10	TRBV11-2	.	.	TRBJ1-1
TGTGCCAGCAGCTTAGGGGGGGGCCCCAACACTGAAGCTTTCTTT	CASSLGGGPNTEAFF	15	TRBV7-9	.	.	TRBJ1-1
TGTGCCACCAGCAGAGGGGACAGGGTAGGCAATGAGCAGTTCTTC	CATSRGDRVGNEQFF	15	TRBV15	.	TRBD1	TRBJ2-1
TGTGCCAGCTCCCAGTTGGGCAATGAGCAGTTCTTC	CASSQLGNEQFF	12	TRBV6-1	.	.	TRBJ2-1
TGTGCCAGCAGTGGTGGACAGGGCTACAATGAGCAGTTCTTC	CASSGGQGYNEQFF	14	TRBV6-1	.	TRBD1	TRBJ2-1
TGTGCCAGCAGCTTTTTCCCTTTTAGCGGGGTTAACACCGGGGAGCTGTTTTTT	CASSFFPFSGVNTGELFF	18	TRBV5-5	.	TRBD2	TRBJ2-2
TGTGCCAGTAGTACTCCGGGACAGGCTTCAAACACTGAAGCTTTCTTT	CASSTPGQASNTEAFF	16	TRBV19	.	TRBD1	TRBJ1-1
TGTGCCAGCAGTGAAGCAGAGGGTCAGGGGGGCGACGAGCAGTACTTC	CASSEAEGQGGDEQYF	16	TRBV6-1	.	.	TRBJ2-7
TGTGCCAGCAGCTTAGCAGGACAGGGGAAGTACTTC	CASSLAGQGKYF	12	TRBV7-6	.	TRBD1	TRBJ2-7
TGTGCCAGCAGCTGGGGGGATGGCAGGCTCACTGAAGCTTTCTTT	CASSWGDGRLTEAFF	15	TRBV5-6	once	.	TRBJ1-1
TGTGCCTGGAGCCGGGACAGGGAGGTCACTAATGAAAAACTGTTTTTT	CAWSRDREVTNEKLFF	16	TRBV30	.	TRBD1	TRBJ1-4
TGTGCCAGTAGCGGGGGACTAGGAGAGACCCAGTACTTC	CASSGGLGETQYF	13	TRBV28	.	TRBD2	TRBJ2-5
TGTGCCAGCAGTTACTTCTCAGGGGCCAGCACAGATACGCAGTATTTT	CASSYFSGASTDTQYF	16	TRBV6-5	once	.	TRBJ2-3
TGTGCCAGCTCACCACGGCCATCTGGAAACACCATATATTTT	CASSPRPSGNTIYF	14	TRBV18	.	.	TRBJ1-3
TGTGCCAGCAGCTCCGTACGACAGGGGGCTAAGTACGAGCAGTACTTC	CASSSVRQGAKYEQYF	16	TRBV13	.	TRBD1	TRBJ2-7
TGCGCCAGCAGTCCGACAGGGGAATATGGCTACACCTTC	CASSPTGEYGYTF	13	TRBV10-2	few	TRBD1	TRBJ1-2
TGCGCCAGCAGCCTTGCGGGGGCCCGACGGACCCGGGACAATGAGCAGTTCTTC	CASSLAGARRTRDNEQFF	18	TRBV4-1	.	.	TRBJ2-1
TGTGCCAGCAGTGAGCCCGGGACAGGGATCTACGAGCAGTACTTC	CASSEPGTGIYEQYF	15	TRBV6-1	once	TRBD1	TRBJ2-7
TGTGCCAGCAGACCTACGTGGACTAACTATGGCTACACCTTC	CASRPTWTNYGYTF	14	TRBV6-5	.	.	TRBJ1-2
TGTGCCAGCAGCGTCAGTCCCGGGGACTACGAGCAGTACTTC	CASSVSPGDYEQYF	14	TRBV9	.	.	TRBJ2-7
TGTGCCAGCTCGGCAGCCCCGTCGAGCGAGCAGTACTTC	CASSAAPSSEQYF	13	TRBV7-7	.	.	TRBJ2-7
TGTGCCAGCAGCTTAGCCGGGACGGAAGATCAGCCCCAGCATTTT	CASSLAGTEDQPQHF	15	TRBV7-6	.	.	TRBJ1-5
TGTGCCAGCAGGGGGGACTCCTACGAGCAGTACTTC	CASRGDSYEQYF	12	TRBV25-1	.	.	TRBJ2-7
TGTGCCAGCAGTTACTCGAGGGGGCCCGGGGAGCTGTTTTTT	CASSYSRGPGELFF	14	TRBV6-5	.	TRBD1	TRBJ2-2
TGTGCCAGCAGTAGCCGGGATTCACCCCTCCACTTT	CASSSRDSPLHF	12	TRBV27	.	.	TRBJ1-6
TGTGCCAGTAGTATGAGACGTTCCCCAGGTATGGGCACTGAAGCTTTCTTT	CASSMRRSPGMGTEAFF	17	TRBV19	few	.	TRBJ1-1
TGTGCCAGCAGCAGGGGACAGGGTGGAATTATTACAGATACGCAGTATTTT	CASSRGQGGIITDTQYF	17	TRBV7-9	.	TRBD1	TRBJ2-3
TGCAGCGGAAAGGGACAGGGAATTGGCAATGAGCAGTTCTTC	CSGKGQGIGNEQFF	14	TRBV29-1	.	TRBD1	TRBJ2-1
TGTGCCAGCAGCCCCTCTTGGGAGAACACTGAAGCTTTCTTT	CASSPSWENTEAFF	14	TRBV11-2	.	.	TRBJ1-1
TGCAGCGCTAGGCAGGGAACCGGGGAGCTGTTTTTT	CSARQGTGELFF	12	TRBV29-1	.	.	TRBJ2-2
TGCGCCAGCAGCACACCTAAGCTCCGGGACGCCTCCCACCCTAACTATGGCTACACCTTC	CASSTPKLRDASHPNYGYTF	20	TRBV4-1	.	.	TRBJ1-2
TGTGCCACCAGCCTACGACAGATCGCCTACAATGAGCAGTTCTTC	CATSLRQIAYNEQFF	15	TRBV15	.	.	TRBJ2-1
TGTGCCAGCAGCCCCTCGCGTTGGCAGTTCTTC	CASSPSRWQFF	11	TRBV11-2	.	.	TRBJ2-1
TGTGCCAGCAGCCAAACCCGGGACCCAGACGAGCAGTACTTC	CASSQTRDPDEQYF	14	TRBV4-2	.	.	TRBJ2-7
TGTGCCAGCAGCGCGAAGACCGGGACAGGGGAGTTGAGGAACTATGGCTACACCTTC	CASSAKTGTGELRNYGYTF	19	TRBV9	.	TRBD1	TRBJ1-2
TGTGCCAGCAGCTTAATGATGAACGCCCCCACCTTC	CASSLMMNAPTF	12	TRBV11-2	.	.	TRBJ1-2
TGTGCCAGCAGCGCCTCATTGAGCAAGACCGGGGAGCTGTTTTTT	CASSASLSKTGELFF	15	TRBV7-9	.	.	TRBJ2-2
TGTGCCACCCGGGCCAGGGGCACTGGCTACACCTTC	CATRARGTGYTF	12	TRBV27	.	.	TRBJ1-2
TGTGCCAGCAGTCCGATCACAGATACGCAGTATTTT	CASSPITDTQYF	12	TRBV14	.	.	TRBJ2-3